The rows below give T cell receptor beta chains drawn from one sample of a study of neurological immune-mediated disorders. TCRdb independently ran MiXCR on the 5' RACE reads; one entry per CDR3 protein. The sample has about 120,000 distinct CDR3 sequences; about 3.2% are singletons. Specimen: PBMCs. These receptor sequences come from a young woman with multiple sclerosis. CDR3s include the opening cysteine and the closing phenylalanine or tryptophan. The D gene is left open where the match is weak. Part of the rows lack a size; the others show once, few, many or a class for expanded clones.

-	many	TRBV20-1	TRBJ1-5	CSAISLRGDQPQHF	TGCAGTGCTATCTCGCTGAGGGGCGATCAGCCCCAGCATTTT
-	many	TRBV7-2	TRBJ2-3	CASSSLGVQYF	TGTGCCAGCAGCTCCCTGGGGGTGCAGTATTTT
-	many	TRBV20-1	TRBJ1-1	CSAGTGKAKTFF	TGCAGTGCTGGAACAGGGAAAGCGAAAACTTTCTTT
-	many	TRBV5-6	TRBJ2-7	CASRLGRGNQYF	TGTGCCAGCAGACTAGGCAGGGGCAATCAGTACTTC
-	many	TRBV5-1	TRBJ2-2	CASSPGTKSTGELFF	TGCGCCAGCAGCCCGGGGACAAAGAGCACCGGGGAGCTGTTTTTT
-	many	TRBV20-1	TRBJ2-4	CSARDLSTGTIGKNIQYF	TGCAGTGCTAGAGACTTATCAACCGGGACGATCGGCAAAAACATTCAGTACTTC
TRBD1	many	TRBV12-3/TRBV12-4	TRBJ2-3	CASTLTGVAPAF	TGTGCCAGCACCCTGACAGGGGTAGCCCCGGCCTTT
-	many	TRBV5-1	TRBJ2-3	CASSLAAGGADTQYF	TGCGCCAGCAGCTTGGCCGCAGGTGGGGCAGATACGCAGTATTTT
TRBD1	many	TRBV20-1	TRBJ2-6	CSATGRDRLWLGANVLTF	TGCAGTGCTACCGGGCGGGACAGGCTATGGTTGGGGGCCAACGTCCTGACTTTC
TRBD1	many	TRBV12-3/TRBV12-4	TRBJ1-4	CASSPETGVNEKLFF	TGTGCCAGCAGTCCAGAGACAGGGGTAAATGAAAAACTGTTTTTT
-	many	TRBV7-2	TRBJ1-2	CASSLARSNYGYTF	TGTGCCAGCAGCTTAGCGAGGTCCAACTATGGCTACACCTTC
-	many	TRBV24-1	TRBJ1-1	CATSDLRQTFF	TGTGCCACCAGTGATTTGAGACAGACTTTCTTT
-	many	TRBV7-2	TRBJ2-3	CASSVSGVEYTDTQYF	TGTGCCAGCAGCGTGTCAGGGGTTGAATATACAGATACGCAGTATTTT
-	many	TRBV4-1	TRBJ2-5	CASSPNRDRETQYF	TGCGCCAGCAGCCCTAACAGGGATCGGGAGACCCAGTACTTC
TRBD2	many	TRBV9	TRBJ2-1	CASSVSGSDNEQFF	TGTGCCAGCAGCGTTAGCGGGAGTGACAATGAGCAGTTCTTC
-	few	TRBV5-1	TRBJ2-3	CDSSLSSGTQYF	TGCGACAGCAGCTTGTCGTCCGGTACGCAGTATTTT
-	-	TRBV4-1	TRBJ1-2	CASSQDTVNYGYTF	TGCGCCAGCAGCCAAGATACAGTTAACTATGGCTACACCTTC
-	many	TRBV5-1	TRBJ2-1	CASRGGLGPFQQFF	TGCGCCAGCAGGGGGGGATTGGGGCCTTTTCAGCAGTTCTTC
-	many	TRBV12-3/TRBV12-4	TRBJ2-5	CASSPTGLVTQYF	TGTGCCAGCAGTCCAACAGGGTTGGTGACCCAGTACTTC
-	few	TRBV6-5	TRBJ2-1	CASSYGGREQFF	TGTGCCAGCAGTTACGGGGGCCGTGAGCAGTTCTTC
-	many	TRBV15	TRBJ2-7	CATSREAGSTYEQYF	TGTGCCACCAGCAGAGAGGCCGGGAGTACCTACGAGCAGTACTTC
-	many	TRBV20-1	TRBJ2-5	CSARDPGQNQETQYF	TGCAGTGCTAGAGATCCGGGACAAAACCAAGAGACCCAGTACTTC
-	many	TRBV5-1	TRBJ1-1	CASSWEGGSEAFF	TGCGCCAGCAGTTGGGAGGGAGGGAGCGAAGCTTTCTTT
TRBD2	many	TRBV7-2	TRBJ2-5	CASSHDQSGRRGETQYF	TGTGCCAGCAGCCACGACCAGAGCGGGAGGAGGGGAGAGACCCAGTACTTC
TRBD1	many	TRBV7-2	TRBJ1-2	CASSFDGQGYGYTF	TGTGCCAGCAGCTTCGATGGACAGGGCTATGGCTACACCTTC
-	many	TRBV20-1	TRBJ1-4	CSATNRAANEKLFF	TGCAGTGCAACAAACAGGGCAGCTAATGAAAAACTGTTTTTT
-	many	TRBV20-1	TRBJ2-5	CSAVSMETQYF	TGCAGTGCCGTATCTATGGAGACCCAGTACTTC
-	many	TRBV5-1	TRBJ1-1	CASSLGPSEILNTEAFF	TGCGCCAGCAGCTTGGGTCCGTCAGAAATTCTGAACACTGAAGCTTTCTTT
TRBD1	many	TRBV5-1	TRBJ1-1	CASSDRGDTEAFF	TGCGCCAGCAGCGACAGGGGAGACACTGAAGCTTTCTTT
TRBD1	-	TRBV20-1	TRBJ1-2	CSSPGQGGYYGYTF	TGCAGCTCGCCGGGACAGGGGGGCTACTATGGCTACACCTTC
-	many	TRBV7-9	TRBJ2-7	CASSLPTETYEQYF	TGTGCCAGCAGCCTCCCGACAGAAACCTACGAGCAGTACTTC
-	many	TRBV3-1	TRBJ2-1	CASSAAVNVNEQFF	TGTGCCAGCAGCGCGGCGGTAAATGTCAATGAGCAGTTCTTC
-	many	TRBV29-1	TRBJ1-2	CSVDGSGGYTF	TGCAGCGTTGACGGGTCGGGCGGCTACACCTTC
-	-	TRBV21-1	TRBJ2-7	CASSKRTRVPTSGVSYEQYF	TGTGCCAGCAGCAAACGAACCCGGGTCCCTACTAGCGGCGTCTCCTACGAGCAGTACTTC
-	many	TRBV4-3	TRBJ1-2	CASSQDPSGKIFGGYTF	TGCGCCAGCAGCCAAGATCCCTCAGGGAAAATATTTGGAGGCTACACCTTC
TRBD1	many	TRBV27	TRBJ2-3	CASSPWDSATDTQYF	TGTGCCAGCAGCCCGTGGGACAGTGCTACAGATACGCAGTATTTT
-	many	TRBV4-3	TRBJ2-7	CASSQDRHEQYF	TGCGCCAGCAGCCAAGATCGACACGAGCAGTACTTC
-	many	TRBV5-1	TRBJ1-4	CASSRVGQNAFEKLFF	TGCGCCAGCAGCCGGGTAGGACAGAACGCTTTTGAAAAACTGTTTTTT
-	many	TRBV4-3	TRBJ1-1	CASSQEWGTEAFF	TGCGCCAGCAGCCAAGAGTGGGGCACTGAAGCTTTCTTT
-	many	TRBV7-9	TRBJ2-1	CASMDAGGYNEQFF	TGTGCCAGCATGGATGCGGGCGGATACAATGAGCAGTTCTTC
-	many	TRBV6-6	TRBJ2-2	CASSPQRNTGELFF	TGTGCCAGCAGCCCCCAGCGGAACACCGGGGAGCTGTTTTTT
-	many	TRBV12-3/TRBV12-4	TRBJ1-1	CASSLDNWGAPEAFF	TGTGCCAGCAGTTTGGACAATTGGGGGGCACCGGAAGCTTTCTTT
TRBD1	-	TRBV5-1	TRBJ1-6	CASSGQGFGSYNSTLNF	TGCGCCAGCAGTGGACAGGGATTTGGCTCCTATAATTCAACCCTCAACTTT
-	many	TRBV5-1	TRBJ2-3	CASSLGLNTDTQYF	TGCGCCAGCAGCTTGGGACTAAACACAGATACGCAGTATTTT